These 3 T cell receptor beta chains were sequenced from one sample in a study of blood T cells in healthy people across ages. A second PCR, run for about 7 to 12 cycles, used a sample-barcoded 5' primer plus a J-beta primer mix. Each CDR3 protein is one row after TCRdb ran MiXCR on the 5' RACE reads. The sample contains around 900,000 distinct CDR3 sequences, roughly 50% of which appear only once. Sequenced: blood. The receptor set was obtained from a woman aged 55-70 years in good health.

This chain links TRBV28 with TRBJ2-3; perhaps TRBD2 as D (6 bases). This CDR3 has 18 residues. V was pared by 5 bases and J by 0 bases, with 21 bases between. The germline gives CDR1 MDHEN, CDR2 SYDVKM. The chain's CDR3 is CASSPSLGTSGSTDTQYF. The CDR3 DNA is TGTGCCAGCAGTCCCTCCTTAGGTACCAGCGGGAGCACAGATACGCAGTATTTT.

Details on this clonotype: A single base separates this from a much larger clone, so it may be a read error. CDR3 protein: CASSEQAQGTQYF. Written as DNA, the CDR3 is TGTGCCAGCAGTGAACAGGCCCAAGGTACGCAGTATTTT. This chain links TRBV25-1 with TRBJ2-3; no definite D call. CDR1 MGHDK and CDR2 SYGVNS come from the germline V gene. This CDR3 has 13 amino acids. Trimming cost V 2 bases and J 8 bases, with 11 bases left between them.

The rearrangement joins TRBV11-2 to TRBJ2-7; the match to TRBD2 covers 13 bases. Trimming removed 4 bases from V and 4 bases from J; junction bases left unmatched: 10. This CDR3 is 17 amino acids long. Germline V gene lookup returns CDR1 SGHAT and CDR2 FQNNGV. The CDR3 DNA follows: TGTGCCAGCAGCTACTCTTTGGGACTAGCGGGAACGTACGAGCAGTACTTC. It specifies CASSYSLGLAGTYEQYF.